These 26 T cell receptor beta chains were sequenced from one sample in a study of shared clonotypes between healthy human individuals. Data came from immunoSEQ multiplex PCR; TCRdb stores just in-frame clones and leaves some out. Here the sample spans about 1 million clones, around 78% being singletons. What was sequenced was memory CD4+ T cells from PBMCs. As for subset: CD45RA-negative fraction. The receptor source for this set is a man between 18 and 29 years old in good health. Some clones in this sample may be carry-over from other donors' samples.

The chain is built from TRBV4-2 and TRBJ1-1; tentative D call: TRBD1 (5 bases). Germline CDR1 and CDR2: LGHNA and YNFKEQ. This CDR3 comprises 15 residues. Trimming took off 4 bases at V and 0 bases at J, with 12 bases between the two ends. For the CDR3, the DNA is TGTGCCAGCAGCCCCACACGAGGGGTGAACACTGAAGCTTTCTTT. Residues: CASSPTRGVNTEAFF.

This clone was counted a few times. The sample has other DNA sequences that encode this CDR3 too. V is TRBV5-1 and J is TRBJ1-1, with no clear D. This CDR3 comprises 14 residues. Germline V gives CDR1 SGHRS, CDR2 YFSETQ. V was pared by 5 bases and J by 2 bases, with 13 bases between. The CDR3 sequence is CASSPQQTNTEAFF. The CDR3 nucleotides read TGCGCCAGCAGTCCCCAACAAACCAACACTGAAGCTTTCTTT.

This clone was seen a single time. Other DNA sequences in this specimen translate into the identical CDR3. The rearrangement uses TRBV20-1 and TRBJ2-1; D gene uncertain. CDR3 length: 10 residues. Germline V gene data show CDR1 as DFQATT and CDR2 as SNEGSKA (reference sequence). Trimming cost V 3 bases and J 3 bases, with 0 bases left between them. The CDR3 nucleotides read TGCAGTGCTAGCTACAATGAGCAGTTCTTC. It codes for CSASYNEQFF.

This rearrangement joins TRBV20-1 to TRBJ2-7; D perhaps matches TRBD2 (5 bases). The CDR3 totals 10 residues. The germline gives CDR1 DFQATT, CDR2 SNEGSKA (reference sequence). V lost 6 bases and J 9 bases, leaving 12 bases between the germline ends. As DNA, the CDR3 is TGCAGTGCGGAACTAGGTCGGCAGTACTTC. Encoded protein: CSAELGRQYF.

CDR3: CASRRERTYEQYF. Written as DNA, the CDR3 is TGCGCCAGCAGGCGGGAGAGGACCTACGAGCAGTACTTC. The chain joins TRBV5-1 to TRBJ2-7, with 7 bases that match TRBD2. The CDR3 extends over 13 amino acids. J lost 2 bases, V lost 5 bases, and 4 bases had no gene match. Germline-derived CDR1 and CDR2 are SGHRS and YFSETQ.

The chain is built from TRBV5-4 and TRBJ1-1; 9 nucleotides line up with TRBD1. Germline V CDR1 and CDR2: SGHNT, YYREEE (reference sequence). The V and J ends lost 6 bases and 5 bases, in that order; junction bases with no gene match: 11. The CDR3 has 15 residues. The CDR3: CASTLPGQGITEAFF. The DNA of the CDR3 is TGTGCCAGCACCTTACCGGGACAGGGTATAACTGAAGCTTTCTTT.

The rearrangement uses TRBV10-2 and TRBJ2-1; TRBD1 matches 7 bases. From germline, CDR1 is WSHSY and CDR2 SAAADI. The CDR3 runs to 14 residues. Unmatched junction bases numbered 7, after V lost 7 bases and J lost 4 bases. This CDR3 reads CASTRDRQYNEQFF. The CDR3 DNA reads as TGCGCCAGCACAAGGGACAGACAATACAATGAGCAGTTCTTC.

This clone was picked up a small number of times. V gene TRBV5-6 combines with J gene TRBJ2-1, with 8 bases fitting TRBD2. The CDR3 has 16 residues. CDR1 and CDR2 from the germline V gene are SGHDT and YYEEEE. With V trimmed by 3 bases and J by 1 base, 6 bases remained unmatched. The CDR3 DNA sequence: TGTGCCAGCAGCTCATCCGGGACTAGGTCCTACAATGAGCAGTTCTTC. Translation gives CASSSSGTRSYNEQFF.

The chain joins TRBV5-4 to TRBJ1-2; perhaps TRBD1 as D (5 bases). With 0 bases removed from V and 3 bases from J, the gap between germline ends came to 12 bases. Germline loops: CDR1 SGHNT, CDR2 YYREEE (reference sequence). The CDR3 sequence is 15 residues long. CDR3 in amino acids: CASSLDGTVHYGYTF. CDR3 DNA sequence: TGTGCCAGCAGCTTGGATGGGACGGTACACTATGGCTACACCTTC.

DNA of the CDR3: TGCGCCAGCAGCCTTCCGATGGACATTCAGTACTTC. As protein: CASSLPMDIQYF. The chain couples TRBV4-1 to TRBJ2-4; D ambiguous. Germline V gene sequence: CDR1 MGHRA, CDR2 YSYEKL. V lost 4 bases, J lost 8 bases, and 9 bases lay in between. This CDR3 is 12 amino acids long.

This clone appeared once. The chain is built from TRBV7-9 and TRBJ1-2; D unresolved. Trimming removed 3 bases from V and 4 bases from J, with 12 bases in between. This CDR3 contains 14 residues. CDR1 and CDR2 (germline): SEHNR, FQNEAQ (reference sequence). CDR3 nucleotide sequence: TGTGCCAGCAGCTTTGAGACCACATCCTATGGCTACACCTTC. It is translated as CASSFETTSYGYTF.

This chain joins TRBV5-1 and TRBJ2-7, with D perhaps TRBD2 (6 bases). Germline CDR1 is SGHRS and CDR2 is YFSETQ. Trimming took 2 bases from V and 0 from J, leaving 15 bases between them. CDR3 size: 16 residues. The CDR3 reads CASSLPKAGGSYEQYF. CDR3 nucleotides: TGCGCCAGCAGCTTACCTAAAGCGGGTGGCTCCTACGAGCAGTACTTC. The entire variable domain, with the rest obtained from reference TRBV5-1 and TRBJ2-7, is as follows: KAGVTQTPRYLIKTRGQQVTLSCSPISGHRSVSWYQQTPGQGLQFLFEYFSETQRNKGNFPGRFSGRQFSNSRSEMNVSTLELGDSALYLCASSLPKAGGSYEQYFGPGTRLTVT.

The chain uses TRBV28 and TRBJ2-7; TRBD1 might be the D (6 bases). V was cut by 5 bases and J by 0 bases, with 14 bases left in between. In germline, CDR1 is MDHEN, CDR2 SYDVKM. CDR3 size: 15 residues. The CDR3 reads CASSNPGTTSYEQYF. Written as DNA, the CDR3 is TGTGCCAGCAGTAATCCGGGGACAACCTCCTACGAGCAGTACTTC.

This rearrangement joins TRBV5-1 to TRBJ2-5; possibly TRBD2 for D (5 bases). The V end lost 3 bases, the J end lost 5 bases, and 14 bases lay between the germline ends. The CDR3 is 14 amino acids. Looked up from germline, CDR1 is SGHRS and CDR2 is YFSETQ. The CDR3 DNA reads TGCGCCAGCAGCTGGAGTGCGGGTCCGGAGACCCAGTACTTC. It translates to CASSWSAGPETQYF.

The rearrangement uses TRBV5-1 and TRBJ2-5; TRBD2 agrees at 13 bases. Per the germline V gene, CDR1 is SGHRS and CDR2 is YFSETQ. The CDR3 is 22 amino acids. With V trimmed by 0 bases and J by 1 base, 18 bases remained unmatched. CDR3 nucleotides: TGCGCCAGCAGCTTGGCGTTGCGTGGACTAGCGGGAGCCCCTGTTTCCCAAGAGACCCAGTACTTC. This gives the protein CASSLALRGLAGAPVSQETQYF.

V is TRBV12-5 and J is TRBJ2-3, with D perhaps TRBD2 (5 bases). The ends were cut back, 0 bases at V and 14 bases at J, with 12 bases in the middle. Germline CDR1 LGHNT, CDR2 FRNRAP. This CDR3 region has 12 residues. The CDR3 DNA is TGTGCTAGTGGTTTGGTAGAAGGGAGTCTGTATTTT. Translation gives CASGLVEGSLYF.

V and J are TRBV11-2 and TRBJ2-7, with unresolved D. Trimming shortened V by 5 bases and J by 2 bases, and 4 bases separated the two germline ends. The CDR3 consists of 11 residues. Per germline, CDR1 SGHAT and CDR2 FQNNGV. DNA for the CDR3: TGTGCCAGCAGCCGACCCTACGAGCAGTACTTC. This gives the protein CASSRPYEQYF.

This chain joins TRBV28 and TRBJ1-4, with D perhaps TRBD1 (6 bases). The CDR3 is made up of 16 amino acids. Germline CDR1 reads MDHEN; CDR2 reads SYDVKM. Trimming removed 2 bases at V and 0 bases at J, with 10 bases between. This chain's CDR3 is CASSLDRSTTNEKLFF. The CDR3 DNA follows: TGTGCCAGCAGTTTAGACAGGAGCACAACTAATGAAAAACTGTTTTTT.

V and J are TRBV5-4 and TRBJ2-7; D possibly matches TRBD1 or TRBD2 (7 bases each). The germline CDR1 and CDR2 sequences are SGHNT and YYREEE (reference sequence). There are 15 residues in the CDR3. Trimming shortened V by 3 bases and J by 6 bases, and 19 bases separated the two germline ends. CDR3 region: CASSSNGAGGGEQYF. As DNA, the CDR3 is TGTGCCAGCAGCTCGAACGGGGCAGGGGGGGGCGAGCAGTACTTC.

The gene calls are TRBV5-1 and TRBJ2-3; TRBD2 is a possible D gene (6 bases). The germline gives CDR1 SGHRS, CDR2 YFSETQ. V lost 0 bases, J lost 3 bases, and 17 bases lay in between. The CDR3 runs 17 residues. The CDR3 loop reads CASSLGVGGWETDTQYF. In DNA, the CDR3 is TGCGCCAGCAGCTTGGGCGTCGGGGGATGGGAGACAGATACGCAGTATTTT.

The genes are TRBV29-1 and TRBJ2-1; D is perhaps TRBD2 (5 bases). The length of the CDR3 is 9 residues. Trimming shortened V by 3 bases and J by 13 bases, and 7 bases separated the two germline ends. CDR1 and CDR2 (germline): SQVTM, ANQGSEA. CDR3 residues: CSVEDLQFF. The CDR3 region has the DNA TGCAGCGTTGAGGACTTACAGTTCTTC.

The V call is TRBV2, the J call TRBJ1-2; no clear D gene. Germline CDR1 and CDR2: SNHLY and FYNNEI. The CDR3 is 12 amino acids. V was shortened by 2 bases and J by 8 bases, with 9 bases between the two germline ends. The chain's CDR3 is CASSEKGQGYTF. DNA of the CDR3: TGTGCCAGCAGTGAAAAGGGTCAAGGCTACACCTTC.

V usage is TRBV7-8 and J usage is TRBJ2-4; TRBD2 aligns across 11 bases. V gave up 4 bases and J gave up 2 bases; unmatched junction bases: 7. This CDR3 is 17 amino acids long. CDR1 is SGHVS and CDR2 is FQNEAQ in the germline V gene. The CDR3, as DNA: TGTGCCAGCAGCTACCCTACTAGCGGGAGATCCAAAAACATTCAGTACTTC. Its translation is CASSYPTSGRSKNIQYF.

The J gene is TRBJ2-3, the V gene TRBV9; TRBD2 agrees at 8 bases. Germline V gene lookup returns CDR1 SGDLS and CDR2 YYNGEE. The V and J ends lost 2 bases and 5 bases, in that order; junction bases with no gene match: 7. The CDR3 covers 15 residues. This CDR3 is CASSVSGRALDTQYF. The CDR3 DNA reads TGTGCCAGCAGCGTGTCCGGGAGGGCCCTAGATACGCAGTATTTT.

The chain couples TRBV7-8 to TRBJ1-4; D gene ambiguous. CDR3 length equals 16 residues. V dropped 5 bases and J dropped 0 bases, with 13 bases sitting between them. The germline gives CDR1 SGHVS, CDR2 FQNEAQ. The CDR3 bases are TGTGCCAGCAGCGGACGCCGGGTCCCAACTAATGAAAAACTGTTTTTT. Its protein product is CASSGRRVPTNEKLFF.

The table lists this clone with a count of one. This sequence joins TRBV7-3 and TRBJ2-3; the match to TRBD2 covers 10 bases. The CDR3 length is 17 residues. Germline CDR1 and CDR2: SGHTA and FQGTGA. Unmatched junction bases numbered 9, after V lost 4 bases and J lost 2 bases. The CDR3 region is CASSSRTSGHPTDTQYF. The CDR3 nucleotides read TGTGCCAGCAGCTCCAGGACTAGCGGTCACCCCACAGATACGCAGTATTTT.